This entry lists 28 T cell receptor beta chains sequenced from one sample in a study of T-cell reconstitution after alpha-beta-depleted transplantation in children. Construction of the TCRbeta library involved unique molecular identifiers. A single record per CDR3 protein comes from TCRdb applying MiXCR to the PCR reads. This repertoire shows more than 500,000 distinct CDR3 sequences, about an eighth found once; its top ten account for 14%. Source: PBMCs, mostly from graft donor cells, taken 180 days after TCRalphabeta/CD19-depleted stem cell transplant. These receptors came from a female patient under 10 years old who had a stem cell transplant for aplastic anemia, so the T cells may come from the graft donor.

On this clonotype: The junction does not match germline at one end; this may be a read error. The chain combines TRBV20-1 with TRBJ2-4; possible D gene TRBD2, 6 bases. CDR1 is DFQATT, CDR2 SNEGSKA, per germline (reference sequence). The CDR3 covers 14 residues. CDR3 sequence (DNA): TGCAGTGCTAGAGGGGGCGGGACCAAAAACAGTCAGTACTTC. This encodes CSARGGGTKNSQYF.

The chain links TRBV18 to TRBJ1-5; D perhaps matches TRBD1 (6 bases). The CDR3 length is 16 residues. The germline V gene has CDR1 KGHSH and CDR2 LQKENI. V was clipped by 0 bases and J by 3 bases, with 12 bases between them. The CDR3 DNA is TGTGCCAGCTCACCACCGTTGGCAGGGGACAATCAGCCCCAGCATTTT. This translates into CASSPPLAGDNQPQHF.

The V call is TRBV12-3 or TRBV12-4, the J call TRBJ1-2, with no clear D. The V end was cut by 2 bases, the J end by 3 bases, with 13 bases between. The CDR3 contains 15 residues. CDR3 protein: CASSLKGKVHYGYTF. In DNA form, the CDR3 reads TGTGCCAGCAGTTTAAAAGGAAAGGTCCACTATGGCTACACCTTC.

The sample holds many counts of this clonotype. CDR3 sequence: CSVCRQGAHTDTQYF. The CDR3 DNA reads as TGCAGCGTTTGTCGGCAGGGGGCACACACAGATACGCAGTATTTT. The rearrangement uses TRBV29-1 and TRBJ2-3, with TRBD1 identical over 8 bases. The length of the CDR3 is 15 residues. Trimming cost V 5 bases and J 2 bases; bases outside gene matches: 9. The germline gives CDR1 SQVTM, CDR2 ANQGSEA.

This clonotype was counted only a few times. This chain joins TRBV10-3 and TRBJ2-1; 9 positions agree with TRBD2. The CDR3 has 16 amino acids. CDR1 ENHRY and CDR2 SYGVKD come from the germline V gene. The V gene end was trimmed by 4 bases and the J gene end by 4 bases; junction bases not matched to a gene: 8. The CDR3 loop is CAISALASGEYNEQFF. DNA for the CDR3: TGTGCCATCAGTGCCCTGGCTAGCGGGGAATACAATGAGCAGTTCTTC.

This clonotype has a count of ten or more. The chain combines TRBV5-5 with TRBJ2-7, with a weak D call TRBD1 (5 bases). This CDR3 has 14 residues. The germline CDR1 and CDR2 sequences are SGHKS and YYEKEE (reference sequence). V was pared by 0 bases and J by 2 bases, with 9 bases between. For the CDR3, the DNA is TGTGCCAGCAGCTTGGCAGGGATCCCCTACGAGCAGTACGTC. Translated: CASSLAGIPYEQYV.

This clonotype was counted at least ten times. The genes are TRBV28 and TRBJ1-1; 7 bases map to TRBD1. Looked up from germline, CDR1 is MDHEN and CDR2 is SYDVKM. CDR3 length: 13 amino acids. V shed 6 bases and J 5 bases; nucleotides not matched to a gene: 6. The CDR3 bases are TGTGCCAGCAGGGAGACAGGGCGGACTGAAGCTTTCTTT. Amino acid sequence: CASRETGRTEAFF.

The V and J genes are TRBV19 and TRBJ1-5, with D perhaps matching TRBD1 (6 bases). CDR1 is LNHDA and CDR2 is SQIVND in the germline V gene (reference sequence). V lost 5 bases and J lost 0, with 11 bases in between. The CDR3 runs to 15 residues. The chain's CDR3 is CASSLRDTSNQPQHF. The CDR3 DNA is TGTGCCAGTAGTCTCCGGGACACTAGCAATCAGCCCCAGCATTTT.

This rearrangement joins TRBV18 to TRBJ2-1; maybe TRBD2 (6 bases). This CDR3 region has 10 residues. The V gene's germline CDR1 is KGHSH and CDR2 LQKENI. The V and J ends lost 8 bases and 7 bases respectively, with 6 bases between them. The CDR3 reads CASSGNEQFF. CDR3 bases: TGTGCCAGCAGCGGGAATGAGCAGTTCTTC.

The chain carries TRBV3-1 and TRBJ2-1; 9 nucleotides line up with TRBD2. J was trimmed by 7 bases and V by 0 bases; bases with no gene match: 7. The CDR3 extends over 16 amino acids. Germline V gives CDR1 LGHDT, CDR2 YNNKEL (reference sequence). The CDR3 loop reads CASSQEAGGPWNEQFF. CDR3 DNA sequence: TGTGCCAGCAGCCAAGAGGCGGGAGGGCCATGGAATGAGCAGTTCTTC.

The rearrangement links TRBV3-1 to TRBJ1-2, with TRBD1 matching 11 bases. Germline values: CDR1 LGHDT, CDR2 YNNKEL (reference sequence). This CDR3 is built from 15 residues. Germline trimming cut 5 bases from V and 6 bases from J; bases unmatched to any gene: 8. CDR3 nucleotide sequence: TGTGCCAGCAGCTTCCGGACAGGGGGCGTCAATGGCTACACCTTC. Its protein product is CASSFRTGGVNGYTF.

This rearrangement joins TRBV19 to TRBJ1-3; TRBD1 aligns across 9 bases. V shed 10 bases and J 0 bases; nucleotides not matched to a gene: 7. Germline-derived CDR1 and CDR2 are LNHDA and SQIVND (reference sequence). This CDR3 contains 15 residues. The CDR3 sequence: CATRTGAFSGNTIYF. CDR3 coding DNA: TGTGCCACCCGGACAGGGGCCTTCTCTGGAAACACCATATATTTT.

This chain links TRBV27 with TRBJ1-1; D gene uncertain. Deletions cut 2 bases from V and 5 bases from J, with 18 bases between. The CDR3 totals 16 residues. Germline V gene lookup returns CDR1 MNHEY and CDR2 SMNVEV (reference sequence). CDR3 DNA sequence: TGTGCCAGCAGTTTAAATGTTGGTCTCGCTCGGACTGAAGCTTTCTTT. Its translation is CASSLNVGLARTEAFF.

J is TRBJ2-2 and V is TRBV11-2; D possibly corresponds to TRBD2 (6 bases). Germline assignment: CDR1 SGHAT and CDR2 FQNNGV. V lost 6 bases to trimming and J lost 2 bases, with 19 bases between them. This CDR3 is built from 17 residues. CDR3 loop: CASRRDLIGLNTGELFF. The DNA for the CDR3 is TGTGCCAGCAGACGGGACCTGATAGGACTAAACACCGGGGAGCTGTTTTTT. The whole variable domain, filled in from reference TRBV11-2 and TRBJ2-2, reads EAGVAQSPRYKIIEKRQSVAFWCNPISGHATLYWYQQILGQGPKLLIQFQNNGVVDDSQLPKDRFSAERLKGVDSTLKIQPAKLEDSAVYLCASRRDLIGLNTGELFFGEGSRLTVL.

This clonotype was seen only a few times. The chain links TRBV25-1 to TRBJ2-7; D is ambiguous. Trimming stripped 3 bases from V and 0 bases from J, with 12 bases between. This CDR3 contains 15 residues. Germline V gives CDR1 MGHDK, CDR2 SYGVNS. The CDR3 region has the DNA TGTGCCAGCAGTGAGTCTCTGGTTTACTCCTACGAGCAGTACTTC. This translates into CASSESLVYSYEQYF.

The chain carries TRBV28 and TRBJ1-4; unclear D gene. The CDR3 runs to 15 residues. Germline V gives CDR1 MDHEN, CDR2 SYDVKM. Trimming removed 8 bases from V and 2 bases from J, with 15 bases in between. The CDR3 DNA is TGTGCCAGCGCCTGGGGTGGACCTACTAATGAAAAACTGTTTTTT. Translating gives CASAWGGPTNEKLFF.

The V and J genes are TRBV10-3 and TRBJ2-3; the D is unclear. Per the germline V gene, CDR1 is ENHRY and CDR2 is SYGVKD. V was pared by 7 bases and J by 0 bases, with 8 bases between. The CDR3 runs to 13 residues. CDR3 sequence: CAIKDPSTDTQYF. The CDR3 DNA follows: TGTGCCATCAAAGACCCTAGCACAGATACGCAGTATTTT.

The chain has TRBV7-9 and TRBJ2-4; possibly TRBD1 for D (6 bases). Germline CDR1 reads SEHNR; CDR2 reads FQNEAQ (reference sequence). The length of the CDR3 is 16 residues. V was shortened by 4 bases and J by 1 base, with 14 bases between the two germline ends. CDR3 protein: CASSYFRGLAKNIQYF. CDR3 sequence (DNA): TGTGCCAGCAGCTATTTCAGGGGATTGGCCAAAAACATTCAGTACTTC.

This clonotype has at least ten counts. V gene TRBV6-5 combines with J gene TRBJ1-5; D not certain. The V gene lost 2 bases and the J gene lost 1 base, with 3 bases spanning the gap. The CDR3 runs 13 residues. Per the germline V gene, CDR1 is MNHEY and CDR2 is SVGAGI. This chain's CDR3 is CASSYRSNQPQHF. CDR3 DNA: TGTGCCAGCAGTTACAGGAGCAATCAGCCCCAGCATTTT.

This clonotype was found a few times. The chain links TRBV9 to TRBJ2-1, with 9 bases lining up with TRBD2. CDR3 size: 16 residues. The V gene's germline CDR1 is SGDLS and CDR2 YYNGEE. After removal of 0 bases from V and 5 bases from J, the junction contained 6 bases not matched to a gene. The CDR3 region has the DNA TGTGCCAGCAGCGTAGCGAAGACTAGCGGCAACAATGAGCAGTTCTTC. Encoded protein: CASSVAKTSGNNEQFF. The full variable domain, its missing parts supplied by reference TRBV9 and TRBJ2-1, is DSGVTQTPKHLITATGQRVTLRCSPRSGDLSVYWYQQSLDQGLQFLIQYYNGEERAKGNILERFSAQQFPDLHSELNLSSLELGDSALYFCASSVAKTSGNNEQFFGPGTRLTVL.

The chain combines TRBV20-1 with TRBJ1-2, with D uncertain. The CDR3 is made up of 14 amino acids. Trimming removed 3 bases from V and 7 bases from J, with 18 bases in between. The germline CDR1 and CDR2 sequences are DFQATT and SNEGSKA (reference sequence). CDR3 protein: CSARDPRTSTGYTF. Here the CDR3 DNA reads TGCAGTGCTAGGGATCCGCGGACGTCAACTGGCTACACCTTC.

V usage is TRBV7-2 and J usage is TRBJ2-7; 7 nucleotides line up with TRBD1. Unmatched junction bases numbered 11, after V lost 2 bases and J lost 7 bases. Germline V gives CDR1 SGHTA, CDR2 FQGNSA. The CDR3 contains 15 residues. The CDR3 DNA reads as TGTGCCAGCAGCTTAATGGGCCAGGGGGTGGGGGAGCAGTACTTC. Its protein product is CASSLMGQGVGEQYF.

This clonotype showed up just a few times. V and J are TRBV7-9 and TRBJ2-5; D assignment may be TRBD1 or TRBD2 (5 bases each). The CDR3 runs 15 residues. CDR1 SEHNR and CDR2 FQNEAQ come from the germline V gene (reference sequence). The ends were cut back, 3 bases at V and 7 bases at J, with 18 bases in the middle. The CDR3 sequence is CASSLAAGAWGTQYF. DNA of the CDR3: TGTGCCAGCAGCTTGGCCGCCGGGGCCTGGGGGACCCAGTACTTC.

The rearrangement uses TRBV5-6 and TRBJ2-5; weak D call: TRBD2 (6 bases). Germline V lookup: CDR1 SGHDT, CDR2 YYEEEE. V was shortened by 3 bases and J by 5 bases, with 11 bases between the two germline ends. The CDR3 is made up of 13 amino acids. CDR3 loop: CASSWGDPETQYF. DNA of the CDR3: TGTGCCAGCAGCTGGGGGGACCCGGAGACCCAGTACTTC. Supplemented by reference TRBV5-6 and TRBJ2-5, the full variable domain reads DAGVTQSPTHLIKTRGQQVTLRCSPKSGHDTVSWYQQALGQGPQFIFQYYEEEERQRGNFPDRFSGHQFPNYSSELNVNALLLGDSALYLCASSWGDPETQYFGPGTRLLVL.

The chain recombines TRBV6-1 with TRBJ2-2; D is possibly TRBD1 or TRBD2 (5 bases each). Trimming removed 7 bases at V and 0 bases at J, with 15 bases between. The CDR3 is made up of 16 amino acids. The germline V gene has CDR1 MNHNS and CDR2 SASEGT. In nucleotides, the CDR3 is TGTGCCAGCACCAAGGGGCTAGCAGCGAACACCGGGGAGCTGTTTTTT. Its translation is CASTKGLAANTGELFF.

The CDR3: CSATRLRGGDSNQPQHF. The CDR3 coding sequence is TGCAGTGCAACTCGCCTGCGAGGTGGGGATAGCAATCAGCCCCAGCATTTT. The gene calls are TRBV20-1 and TRBJ1-5, with unresolved D. The CDR3 extends over 17 amino acids. V was shortened by 6 bases and J by 0 bases, with 21 bases between the two germline ends. Germline V lookup: CDR1 DFQATT, CDR2 SNEGSKA (reference sequence).

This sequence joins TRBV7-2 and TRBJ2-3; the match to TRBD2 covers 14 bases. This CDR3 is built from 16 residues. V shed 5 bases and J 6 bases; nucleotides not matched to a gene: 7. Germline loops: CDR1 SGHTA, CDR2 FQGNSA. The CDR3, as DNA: TGTGCCAGCAGCCCCTGGACTAGCGGGAGGATTGATACGCAGTATTTT. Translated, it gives CASSPWTSGRIDTQYF.

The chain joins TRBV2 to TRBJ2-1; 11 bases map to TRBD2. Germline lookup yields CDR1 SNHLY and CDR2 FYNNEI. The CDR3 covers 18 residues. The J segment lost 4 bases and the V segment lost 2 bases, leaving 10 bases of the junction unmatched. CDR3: CASSETPGLAGAYNEQFF. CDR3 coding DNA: TGTGCCAGCAGTGAAACCCCCGGACTAGCGGGTGCTTACAATGAGCAGTTCTTC.